This is a list of T cell receptor beta chains from one sample in a study of graft-versus-host responses after intestinal transplantation. Sequenced by immunoSEQ multiplex PCR; TCRdb stores in-frame clones only, minus some. Of 80,000 to 100,000 clones listed, 80% to 95% are singletons. The antigens for these receptors are not known. The material sequenced was unstimulated CD8+ T cells sorted from spleen or lymph node cells, taken before transplant. Every receptor here comes from a human donor who was the organ donor for an intestinal transplant. The CDR3 runs from the conserved cysteine through the conserved F or W. D genes are given only for firm matches. The size field is filled for only some rows; it gives once, few, many or a size class.

size: -
D: -
V: TRBV21-1
J: TRBJ1-4
CDR3: CASSTKQGAGPNEKLFF
DNA: TGTGCCAGCAGCACCAAACAGGGGGCAGGTCCTAATGAAAAACTGTTTTTT

size: -
D: -
V: TRBV4-2
J: TRBJ2-2
CDR3: CASSPEQGRNTGELFF
DNA: TGTGCCAGCAGCCCAGAACAGGGTAGGAACACCGGGGAGCTGTTTTTT

size: -
D: TRBD1
V: TRBV5-1
J: TRBJ2-2
CDR3: CASSPGQGTTGELFF
DNA: TGCGCCAGCAGCCCGGGACAGGGAACCACCGGGGAGCTGTTTTTT

size: -
D: -
V: TRBV11-2
J: TRBJ2-7
CDR3: CASSFSRNYEQYF
DNA: TGTGCCAGCAGCTTCTCGAGAAACTACGAGCAGTACTTC

size: -
D: TRBD1
V: TRBV5-1
J: TRBJ2-7
CDR3: CASSSYYRGQGFHEQYF
DNA: TGCGCCAGCAGCTCGTATTACCGGGGACAGGGTTTTCACGAGCAGTACTTC

size: -
D: -
V: TRBV6-1
J: TRBJ1-3
CDR3: CASSSGVGGNTIYF
DNA: TGTGCCAGCAGCTCCGGCGTCGGGGGAAACACCATATATTTT

size: once
D: TRBD2
V: TRBV27
J: TRBJ2-7
CDR3: CASSFGTSGRALHEQYF
DNA: TGTGCCAGCAGTTTTGGGACTAGCGGGAGGGCCTTACACGAGCAGTACTTC

size: -
D: -
V: TRBV27
J: TRBJ2-7
CDR3: CSKTKRGYQSYEQYF
DNA: TGTTCCAAGACAAAACGGGGGTACCAGTCCTACGAGCAGTACTTC

size: -
D: TRBD1
V: TRBV2
J: TRBJ1-2
CDR3: CASMLGLTGVDGYTF
DNA: TGTGCCAGCATGTTGGGGCTTACAGGGGTGGATGGCTACACCTTC

size: -
D: -
V: TRBV18
J: TRBJ2-2
CDR3: CASSPGFANTGELFF
DNA: TGTGCCAGCTCACCAGGCTTCGCGAACACCGGGGAGCTGTTTTTT

size: -
D: -
V: TRBV4-2
J: TRBJ2-7
CDR3: CASSQEAVGIYEQYF
DNA: TGTGCCAGCAGCCAAGAAGCGGTGGGTATTTACGAGCAGTACTTC

size: -
D: -
V: TRBV27
J: TRBJ2-3
CDR3: CASSLGGGPDTQYF
DNA: TGTGCCAGCAGTTTAGGGGGCGGCCCAGATACGCAGTATTTT

size: -
D: TRBD2
V: TRBV4-1
J: TRBJ2-2
CDR3: CASSQGLAANTGELFF
DNA: TGCGCCAGCAGCCAAGGACTAGCGGCGAACACCGGGGAGCTGTTTTTT

size: -
D: TRBD2
V: TRBV9
J: TRBJ2-1
CDR3: CASSVGGGANEQFF
DNA: TGTGCCAGCAGCGTGGGCGGGGGGGCTAATGAGCAGTTCTTC

size: -
D: TRBD2
V: TRBV13
J: TRBJ2-7
CDR3: CASSWTSGSSYEQYF
DNA: TGTGCCAGCAGTTGGACTAGCGGGAGCTCCTACGAGCAGTACTTC